Each of the 11 T cell receptor beta chains below was sequenced from the same sample in a study of blood T cell repertoires in COVID-19. Using immunoSEQ multiplex PCR, the repertoire was profiled, and TCRdb retains in-frame clones only, with some absent. The top ten clones hold around 5.2% of a sample with 100,000 to 150,000 clones, approximately 74% of them seen once. The sample taken for sequencing was peripheral blood. These receptors all stem from a man in his 60s with acute or convalescent COVID-19.

V usage is TRBV27 and J usage is TRBJ1-1; possible D gene TRBD1, 6 bases. This CDR3 is 15 amino acids long. Germline CDR1 and CDR2: MNHEY and SMNVEV (reference sequence). Trimming cost V 7 bases and J 3 bases, with 18 bases left between them. The CDR3 loop reads CASNTITGLDTEAFF. The CDR3 DNA is TGTGCCAGCAATACTATAACAGGGTTAGACACTGAAGCTTTCTTT.

This chain links TRBV29-1 with TRBJ2-3, with unresolved D. The V and J ends lost 3 bases and 4 bases respectively, with 8 bases between them. Germline CDR1 SQVTM, CDR2 ANQGSEA. The CDR3 runs to 12 residues. The CDR3 reads CSVESNADTQYF. The CDR3 region has the DNA TGCAGCGTTGAGAGTAACGCAGATACGCAGTATTTT.

The chain employs TRBV1 and TRBJ1-4; the listed D gene, TRBD1, was not tested against the DNA. TRBV1 is an annotated pseudogene. The CDR3 is made up of 19 amino acids. This chain's CDR3 is CTSSTRQALNSATNEKLFF. The CDR3 DNA reads as TGCACCAGCAGCACCCGACAGGCGTTAAACTCTGCAACTAATGAAAAACTGTTTTTT.

The V and J genes are TRBV30 and TRBJ1-4, with D maybe TRBD1 (5 bases). The V gene's germline CDR1 is GTSNPN and CDR2 SVGIG (reference sequence). This CDR3 region has 14 residues. V lost 0 bases, J lost 3 bases, and 8 bases lay in between. For the CDR3, the DNA is TGTGCCTGGAGTGTAGGACACCCTAATGAAAAACTGTTTTTT. It yields the protein CAWSVGHPNEKLFF.

This clone occurred once. The V gene is TRBV30, the J gene TRBJ1-2, with D perhaps TRBD1 (5 bases). Germline-derived CDR1 and CDR2 are GTSNPN and SVGIG (reference sequence). The CDR3 is 13 residues long. V was clipped by 2 bases and J by 1 base, with 8 bases between them. Here the CDR3 reads CAWSSQDNYGYTF. As DNA, the CDR3 is TGTGCCTGGAGTTCACAGGATAACTATGGCTACACCTTC.

This clone was picked up a small number of times. This chain connects TRBV30 to TRBJ1-5, with D unclear. Germline V gene data show CDR1 as GTSNPN and CDR2 as SVGIG (reference sequence). There are 14 residues in the CDR3. Trimming stripped 2 bases from V and 3 bases from J, with 11 bases between. The CDR3 protein is CAWSRGMVNQPQHF. DNA for the CDR3: TGTGCCTGGAGTAGAGGGATGGTCAATCAGCCCCAGCATTTT.

This rearrangement joins TRBV29-1 to TRBJ1-6, with D possibly TRBD1 on 5 matching bases. CDR3 length equals 13 residues. Germline V gene sequence: CDR1 SQVTM, CDR2 ANQGSEA. V shed 1 base and J shed 9 bases, with 10 bases lying between them. CDR3 sequence (DNA): TGCAGCGTTGAAGTGAGGGGAGGTTCACCCCTCCACTTT. Amino acid sequence: CSVEVRGGSPLHF.

This sequence joins TRBV4-1 and TRBJ2-7; 7 nucleotides line up with TRBD2. Germline assignment: CDR1 MGHRA and CDR2 YSYEKL. CDR3 length equals 15 residues. V shed 4 bases and J 5 bases; nucleotides not matched to a gene: 11. CDR3 DNA: TGCGCCAGCAGCCTGGGCGGCGGGAGAGGGAACGAGCAGTACTTC. Its protein product is CASSLGGGRGNEQYF.

The chain carries TRBV4-1 and TRBJ1-1, with TRBD1 as a possible D gene (5 bases). The CDR3 contains 15 residues. In germline, CDR1 is MGHRA, CDR2 YSYEKL. V lost 2 bases and J lost 0, with 10 bases in between. CDR3 residues: CASSQIGTVNTEAFF. The CDR3 nucleotides read TGCGCCAGCAGCCAAATTGGGACTGTGAACACTGAAGCTTTCTTT.

The genes are TRBV6-1 and TRBJ1-1, with a tentative D call TRBD1 (6 bases). V was shortened by 0 bases and J by 0 bases, with 8 bases between the two germline ends. The CDR3 totals 15 residues. The germline CDR1 and CDR2 sequences are MNHNS and SASEGT. The CDR3 DNA is TGTGCCAGCAGTGAAGCGCCAGGGGTGAACACTGAAGCTTTCTTT. It codes for CASSEAPGVNTEAFF.

The chain carries TRBV27 and TRBJ2-7; 12 bases are a match to TRBD2. This CDR3 is 15 amino acids long. J lost 7 bases, V lost 5 bases, and 9 bases had no gene match. The germline V gene has CDR1 MNHEY and CDR2 SMNVEV (reference sequence). CDR3 coding DNA: TGTGCCAGCAGTGGACTAGCGGGACCCCTACGGGAGCAGTACTTC. This gives the protein CASSGLAGPLREQYF.